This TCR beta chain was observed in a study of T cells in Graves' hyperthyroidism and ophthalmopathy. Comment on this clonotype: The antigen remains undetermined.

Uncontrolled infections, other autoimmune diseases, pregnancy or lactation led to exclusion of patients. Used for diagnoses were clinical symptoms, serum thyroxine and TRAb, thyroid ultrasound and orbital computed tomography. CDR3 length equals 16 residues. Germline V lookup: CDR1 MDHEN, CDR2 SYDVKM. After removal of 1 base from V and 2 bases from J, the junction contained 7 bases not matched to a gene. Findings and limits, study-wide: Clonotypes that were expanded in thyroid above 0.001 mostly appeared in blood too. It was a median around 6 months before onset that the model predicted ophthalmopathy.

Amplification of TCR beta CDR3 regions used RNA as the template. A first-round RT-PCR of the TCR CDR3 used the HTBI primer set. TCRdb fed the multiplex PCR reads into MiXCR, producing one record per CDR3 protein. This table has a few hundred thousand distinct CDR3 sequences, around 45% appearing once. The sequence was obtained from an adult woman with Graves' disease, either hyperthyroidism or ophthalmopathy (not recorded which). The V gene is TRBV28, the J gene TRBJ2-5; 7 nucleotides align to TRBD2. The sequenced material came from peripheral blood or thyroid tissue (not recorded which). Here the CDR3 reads CASSLSGTNLQETQYF. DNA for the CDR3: TGTGCCAGCAGTTTATCCGGGACTAACTTACAAGAGACCCAGTACTTC.